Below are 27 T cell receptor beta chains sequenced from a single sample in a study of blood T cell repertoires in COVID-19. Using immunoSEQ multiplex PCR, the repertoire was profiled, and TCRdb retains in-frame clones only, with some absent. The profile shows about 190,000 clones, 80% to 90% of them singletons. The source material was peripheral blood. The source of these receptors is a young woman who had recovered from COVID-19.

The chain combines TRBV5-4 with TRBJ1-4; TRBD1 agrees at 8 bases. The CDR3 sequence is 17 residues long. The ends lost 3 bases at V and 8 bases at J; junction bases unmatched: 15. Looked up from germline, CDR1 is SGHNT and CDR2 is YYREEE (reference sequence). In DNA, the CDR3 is TGTGCCAGCAGCTCCACAGGGGGTGACGGGGGGAAAGAAAAACTGTTTTTT. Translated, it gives CASSSTGGDGGKEKLFF.

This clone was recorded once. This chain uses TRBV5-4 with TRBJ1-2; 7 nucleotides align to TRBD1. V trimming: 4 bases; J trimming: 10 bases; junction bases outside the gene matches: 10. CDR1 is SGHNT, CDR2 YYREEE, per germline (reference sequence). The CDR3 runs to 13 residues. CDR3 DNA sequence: TGTGCCAGCAGCCTCGGACAGGACCTTGACTACACCTTC. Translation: CASSLGQDLDYTF.

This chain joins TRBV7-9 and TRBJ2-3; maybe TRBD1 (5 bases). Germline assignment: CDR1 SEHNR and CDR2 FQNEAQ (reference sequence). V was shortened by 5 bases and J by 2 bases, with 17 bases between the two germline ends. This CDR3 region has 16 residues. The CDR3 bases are TGTGCCAGCAGCCAGGGTGAGACTGCAATCACAGATACGCAGTATTTT. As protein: CASSQGETAITDTQYF.

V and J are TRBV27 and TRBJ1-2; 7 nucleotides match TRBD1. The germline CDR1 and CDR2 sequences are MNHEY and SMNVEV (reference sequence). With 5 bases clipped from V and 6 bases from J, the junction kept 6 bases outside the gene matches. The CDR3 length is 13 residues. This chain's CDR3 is CASSLSGTDGYTF. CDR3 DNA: TGTGCCAGCAGTCTCTCCGGGACAGATGGCTACACCTTC.

The CDR3 sequence is CASSARSRGGTGELFF. The CDR3 nucleotides are TGTGCCAGCAGCGCGCGCTCCAGGGGTGGCACCGGGGAGCTGTTTTTT. The chain has TRBV13 and TRBJ2-2; maybe TRBD1 (6 bases). The V end lost 5 bases, the J end lost 4 bases, and 17 bases lay between the germline ends. The CDR3 is made up of 16 amino acids. CDR1 PRHDT and CDR2 FYEKMQ come from the germline V gene (reference sequence).

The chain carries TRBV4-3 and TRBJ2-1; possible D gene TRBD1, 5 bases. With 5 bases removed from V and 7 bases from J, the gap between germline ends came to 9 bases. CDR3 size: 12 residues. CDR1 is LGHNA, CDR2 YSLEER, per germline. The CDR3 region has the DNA TGCGCCAGCAGCGCCCAGGGTAATGAGCAGTTCTTC. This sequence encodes CASSAQGNEQFF.

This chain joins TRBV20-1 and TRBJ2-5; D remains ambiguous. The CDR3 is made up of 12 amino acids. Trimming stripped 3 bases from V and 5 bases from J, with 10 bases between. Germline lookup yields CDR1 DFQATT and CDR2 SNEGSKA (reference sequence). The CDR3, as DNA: TGCAGTGCTAGTGGGCTAGTGGAGACCCAGTACTTC. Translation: CSASGLVETQYF.

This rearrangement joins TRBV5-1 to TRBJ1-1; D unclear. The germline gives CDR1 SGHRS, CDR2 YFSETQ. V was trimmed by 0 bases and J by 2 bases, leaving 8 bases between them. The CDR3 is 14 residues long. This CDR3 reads CASSLGRSNTEAFF. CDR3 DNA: TGCGCCAGCAGCTTGGGTCGGTCCAACACTGAAGCTTTCTTT. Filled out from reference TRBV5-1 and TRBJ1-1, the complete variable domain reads KAGVTQTPRYLIKTRGQQVTLSCSPISGHRSVSWYQQTPGQGLQFLFEYFSETQRNKGNFPGRFSGRQFSNSRSEMNVSTLELGDSALYLCASSLGRSNTEAFFGQGTRLTVV.

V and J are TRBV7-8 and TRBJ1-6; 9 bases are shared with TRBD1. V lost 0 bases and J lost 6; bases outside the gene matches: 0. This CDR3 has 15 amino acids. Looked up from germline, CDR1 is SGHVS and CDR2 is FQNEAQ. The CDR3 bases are TGTGCCAGCAGCTTAGCGGGACAGGGTAATTCACCCCTCCACTTT. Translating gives CASSLAGQGNSPLHF.

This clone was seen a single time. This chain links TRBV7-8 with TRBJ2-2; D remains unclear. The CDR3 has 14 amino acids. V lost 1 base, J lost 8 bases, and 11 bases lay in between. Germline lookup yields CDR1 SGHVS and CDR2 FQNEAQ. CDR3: CASSLGGNHGELFF. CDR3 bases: TGTGCCAGCAGCTTAGGTGGCAACCATGGGGAGCTGTTTTTT.

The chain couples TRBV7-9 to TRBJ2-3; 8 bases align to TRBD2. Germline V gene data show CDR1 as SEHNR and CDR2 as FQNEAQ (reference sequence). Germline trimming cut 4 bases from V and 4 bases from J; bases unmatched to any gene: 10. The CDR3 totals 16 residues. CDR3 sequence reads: CASSSSGSGTADTQYF. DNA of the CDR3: TGTGCCAGCAGCTCTTCTGGTAGCGGGACTGCAGATACGCAGTATTTT.

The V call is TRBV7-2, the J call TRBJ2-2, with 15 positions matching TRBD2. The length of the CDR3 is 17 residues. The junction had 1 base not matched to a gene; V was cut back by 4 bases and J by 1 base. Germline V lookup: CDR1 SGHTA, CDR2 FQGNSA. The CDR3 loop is CASSSGLAGGNTGELFF. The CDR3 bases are TGTGCCAGCAGCTCGGGACTAGCGGGAGGGAACACCGGGGAGCTGTTTTTT.

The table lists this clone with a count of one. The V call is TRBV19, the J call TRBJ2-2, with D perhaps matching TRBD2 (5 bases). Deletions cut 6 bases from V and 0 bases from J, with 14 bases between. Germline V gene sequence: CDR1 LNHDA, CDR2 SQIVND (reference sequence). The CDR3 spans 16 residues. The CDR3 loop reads CASRATRASNTGELFF. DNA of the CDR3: TGTGCCAGTAGGGCAACTAGAGCATCGAACACCGGGGAGCTGTTTTTT.

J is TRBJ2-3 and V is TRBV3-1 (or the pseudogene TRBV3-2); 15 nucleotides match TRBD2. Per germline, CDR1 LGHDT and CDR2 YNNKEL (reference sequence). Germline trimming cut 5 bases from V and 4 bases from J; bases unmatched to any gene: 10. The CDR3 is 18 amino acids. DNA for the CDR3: TGTGCCAGCAGCTCATGGACTAGCGGGGGGGCTTCGGCAGATACGCAGTATTTT. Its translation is CASSSWTSGGASADTQYF.

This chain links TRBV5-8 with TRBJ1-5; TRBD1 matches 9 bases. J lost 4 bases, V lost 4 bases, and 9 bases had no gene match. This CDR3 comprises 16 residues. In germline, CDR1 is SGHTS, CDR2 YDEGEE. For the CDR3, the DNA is TGTGCCAGCAGCGAACGGACAGGGGTATTGAATCAGCCCCAGCATTTT. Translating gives CASSERTGVLNQPQHF.

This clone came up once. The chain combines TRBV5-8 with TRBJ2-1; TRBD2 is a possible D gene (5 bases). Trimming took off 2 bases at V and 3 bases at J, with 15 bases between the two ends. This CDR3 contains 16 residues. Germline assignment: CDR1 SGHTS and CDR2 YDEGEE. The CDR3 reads CASSLTGGLSYNEQFF. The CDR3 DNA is TGTGCCAGCAGCTTAACGGGCGGGCTCAGCTACAATGAGCAGTTCTTC.

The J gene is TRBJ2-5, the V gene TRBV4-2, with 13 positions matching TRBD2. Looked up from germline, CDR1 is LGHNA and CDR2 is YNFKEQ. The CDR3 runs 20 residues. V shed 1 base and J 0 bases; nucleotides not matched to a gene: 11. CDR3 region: CASSQGGRTSGSGYQETQYF. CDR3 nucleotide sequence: TGTGCCAGCAGCCAAGGGGGGCGGACTAGCGGGAGTGGGTACCAAGAGACCCAGTACTTC.

DNA of the CDR3: TGCAGTGCTAGTTACCCCCCGGACAGCCTCTATGGCTACACCTTC. This translates into CSASYPPDSLYGYTF. V usage is TRBV20-1 and J usage is TRBJ1-2; the D gene is possibly TRBD1 (6 bases). The CDR3 runs 15 residues. Germline loops: CDR1 DFQATT, CDR2 SNEGSKA (reference sequence). V lost 3 bases, J lost 4 bases, and 18 bases lay in between.

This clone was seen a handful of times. CDR3 DNA sequence: TGTGCCAGCAGTTACGGACTAGCTAGGACAGATACGCAGTATTTT. Its protein product is CASSYGLARTDTQYF. This chain links TRBV6-5 with TRBJ2-3, with 8 bases lining up with TRBD2. CDR1 and CDR2 (germline): MNHEY, SVGAGI. This CDR3 is 15 amino acids long. J was trimmed by 3 bases and V by 2 bases; bases with no gene match: 4.

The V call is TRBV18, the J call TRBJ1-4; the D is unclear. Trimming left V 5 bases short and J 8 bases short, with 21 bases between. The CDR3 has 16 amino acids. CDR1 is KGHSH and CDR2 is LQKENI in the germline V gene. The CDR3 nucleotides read TGTGCCAGCTCATCCCTCGGGCGGGGAACGGGAGAAAAACTGTTTTTT. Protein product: CASSSLGRGTGEKLFF. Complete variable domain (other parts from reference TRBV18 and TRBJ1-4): NAGVMQNPRHLVRRRGQEARLRCSPMKGHSHVYWYRQLPEEGLKFMVYLQKENIIDESGMPKERFSAEFPKEGPSILRIQQVVRGDSAAYFCASSSLGRGTGEKLFFGSGTQLSVL.

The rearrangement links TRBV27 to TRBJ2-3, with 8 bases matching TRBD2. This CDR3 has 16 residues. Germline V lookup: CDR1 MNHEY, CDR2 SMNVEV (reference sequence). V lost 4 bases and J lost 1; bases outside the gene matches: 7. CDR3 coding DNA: TGTGCCAGCAGTTCCCGCGCGGGGGGCCGCACAGATACGCAGTATTTT. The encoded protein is CASSSRAGGRTDTQYF.

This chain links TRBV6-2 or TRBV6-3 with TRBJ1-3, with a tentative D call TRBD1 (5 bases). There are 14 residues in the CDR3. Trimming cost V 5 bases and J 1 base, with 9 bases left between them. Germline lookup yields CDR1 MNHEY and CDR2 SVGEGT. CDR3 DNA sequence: TGTGCCAGCAGTCGGACACCTTCTGGAAACACCATATATTTT. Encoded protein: CASSRTPSGNTIYF.

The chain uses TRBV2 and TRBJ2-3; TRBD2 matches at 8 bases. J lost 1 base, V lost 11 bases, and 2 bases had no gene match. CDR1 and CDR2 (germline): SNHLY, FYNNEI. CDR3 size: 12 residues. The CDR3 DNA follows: TGTGCCGGGGGACTAGGCACAGATACGCAGTATTTT. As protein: CAGGLGTDTQYF.

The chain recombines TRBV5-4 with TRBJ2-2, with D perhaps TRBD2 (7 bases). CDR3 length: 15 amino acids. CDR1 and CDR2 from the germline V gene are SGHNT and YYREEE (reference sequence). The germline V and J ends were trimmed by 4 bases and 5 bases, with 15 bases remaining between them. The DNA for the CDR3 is TGTGCCAGCAGCCCCTGGAGGGGGGGTACCGGGGAGCTGTTTTTT. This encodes CASSPWRGGTGELFF.

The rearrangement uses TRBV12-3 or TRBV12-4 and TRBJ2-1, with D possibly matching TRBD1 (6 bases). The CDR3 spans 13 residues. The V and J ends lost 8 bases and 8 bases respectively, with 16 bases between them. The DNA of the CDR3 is TGTGCCAGCTATCCGACACAGGGCCATGAGCAGTTCTTC. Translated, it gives CASYPTQGHEQFF.

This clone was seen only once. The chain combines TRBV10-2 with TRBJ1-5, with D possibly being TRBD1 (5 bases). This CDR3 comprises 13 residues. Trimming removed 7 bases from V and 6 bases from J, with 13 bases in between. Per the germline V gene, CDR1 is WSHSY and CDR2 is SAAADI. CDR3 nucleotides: TGCGCCAGCACCTCCGCGGGGGTTCAGCCCCAGCATTTT. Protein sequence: CASTSAGVQPQHF.

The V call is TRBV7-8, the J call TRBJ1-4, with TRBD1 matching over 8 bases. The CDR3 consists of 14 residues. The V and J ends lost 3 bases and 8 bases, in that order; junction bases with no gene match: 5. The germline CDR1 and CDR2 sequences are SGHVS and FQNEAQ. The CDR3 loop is CASSLDRVGEKLFF. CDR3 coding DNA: TGTGCCAGCAGCTTGGACAGGGTTGGAGAAAAACTGTTTTTT.